The sequence of this T cell receptor (beta chain) was determined in a study of blood T cell repertoires in COVID-19. The protocol was immunoSEQ multiplex PCR, while the TCRdb copy is restricted to in-frame clones and leaves out a portion. The sample records about 280,000 clones, approximately 82% being singletons. The germline V gene encodes CDR1 GTSNPN and CDR2 SVGIG (reference sequence). This CDR3 spans 13 amino acids. V was shortened by 0 bases and J by 2 bases, with 5 bases between the two germline ends. With respect to this clone: Other DNA sequences from this sample encode an identical CDR3 as well.

The sequencing input was PBMCs or T cells enriched from blood (not recorded which). The chain employs TRBV30 and TRBJ1-5; D is ambiguous. The clonotype originates from a man aged 40-55 years who had been exposed to COVID-19. The chain's CDR3 is CAWSVLGNQPQHF. CDR3 sequence (DNA): TGTGCCTGGAGTGTACTTGGCAATCAGCCCCAGCATTTT.